The clone carrying this TCR beta chain was seen a handful of times. The CDR3 covers 15 residues. The germline gives CDR1 LGHNA, CDR2 YNFKEQ. Trimming left V 4 bases short and J 2 bases short, with 15 bases between. These data are taken from a study of T cells in Graves' hyperthyroidism and ophthalmopathy. TCR beta CDR3 regions were amplified from RNA. Primed by the HTBI set, a first-round RT-PCR was run on the TCR CDR3. TCRdb recomputed calls from the multiplex PCR reads with MiXCR, one row per CDR3 protein. The table has 480,000 or so distinct CDR3 sequences, over 35% seen once. Sequencing used peripheral blood or thyroid tissue (not recorded which). The rearrangement links TRBV4-2 to TRBJ2-7; D call uncertain. The receptor comes from an adult woman with Graves' disease, either hyperthyroidism or ophthalmopathy (not recorded which). The CDR3 here is CASSPPSGKTYEQYF. The CDR3 DNA is TGTGCCAGCAGCCCCCCTTCGGGCAAGACCTACGAGCAGTACTTC.